Listed here are 30 T cell receptor beta chains from one sample, sequenced in a study of CD8+ T cells in alopecia areata. In each case, RNA was isolated and then reverse transcribed into cDNA as the sequencing template. TCRdb's copy holds only in-frame clones and misses some; the assay was immunoSEQ multiplex PCR. Counted here are approximately 140,000 clones, around 47% occurring once; the ten biggest clones make up about 6.4%. Sequencing was performed on CD4+ T cells sorted from blood. The receptors were gathered from a human donor with alopecia areata.

Only a few counts were recorded for this clone. The chain has TRBV5-1 and TRBJ2-1; 11 nucleotides line up with TRBD2. This CDR3 comprises 16 residues. The germline gives CDR1 SGHRS, CDR2 YFSETQ. J lost 6 bases, V lost 0 bases, and 5 bases had no gene match. The CDR3 protein is CASSLGLAGFLNEQFF. CDR3 DNA sequence: TGCGCCAGCAGCTTGGGACTAGCGGGATTCCTCAATGAGCAGTTCTTC.

This clone was counted only a few times. This rearrangement joins TRBV29-1 to TRBJ1-5; D not resolved. The CDR3 runs 12 residues. CDR1 and CDR2 (germline): SQVTM, ANQGSEA. With 7 bases removed from V and 4 bases from J, the gap between germline ends came to 11 bases. CDR3 sequence reads: CSARGGNQPQHF. CDR3 bases: TGCAGCGCTCGGGGAGGGAATCAGCCCCAGCATTTT.

A note on this clone: The sample carries other DNA sequences with the same CDR3. The chain links TRBV28 to TRBJ2-7; no clear D gene. The germline V gene has CDR1 MDHEN and CDR2 SYDVKM. The CDR3 contains 11 residues. V lost 2 bases and J lost 2, with 1 base in between. The CDR3 DNA follows: TGTGCCAGCAGTTTAGCCTACGAGCAGTACTTC. It encodes CASSLAYEQYF.

This clone was detected only once. This sequence joins TRBV28 and TRBJ2-7; the D gene is possibly TRBD1 (5 bases). Germline assignment: CDR1 MDHEN and CDR2 SYDVKM. Between the trimmed V and J ends, which lost 11 bases and 0 bases, there was a span of 17 bases. The length of the CDR3 is 14 residues. CDR3: CAPRTKLNSYEQYF. DNA for the CDR3: TGTGCCCCACGGACAAAACTCAACTCCTACGAGCAGTACTTC. Supplemented by reference TRBV28 and TRBJ2-7, the full variable domain reads DVKVTQSSRYLVKRTGEKVFLECVQDMDHENMFWYRQDPGLGLRLIYFSYDVKMKEKGDIPEGYSVSREKKERFSLILESASTNQTSMYLCAPRTKLNSYEQYFGPGTRLTVT.

This clone was observed a handful of times. This chain joins TRBV29-1 and TRBJ1-4; D gene ambiguous. V was cut by 4 bases and J by 1 base, with 7 bases left in between. Germline loops: CDR1 SQVTM, CDR2 ANQGSEA. The CDR3 has 13 amino acids. The CDR3 nucleotides read TGCAGCGTTGCTTACAGAACTAATGAAAAACTGTTTTTT. Encoded protein: CSVAYRTNEKLFF.

This clone was detected a few times. The rearrangement links TRBV6-5 to TRBJ2-7, with 11 bases matching TRBD2. This CDR3 contains 14 residues. V lost 7 bases and J lost 2; bases outside the gene matches: 4. Germline-derived CDR1 and CDR2 are MNHEY and SVGAGI. The CDR3: CASTQLAGAYEQYF. The CDR3 DNA sequence: TGTGCCAGCACCCAACTAGCGGGAGCCTACGAGCAGTACTTC.

The rearrangement uses TRBV7-6 and TRBJ2-5, with a possible D match to TRBD1 (6 bases). The CDR3 contains 14 residues. V was shortened by 1 base and J by 4 bases, with 10 bases between the two germline ends. Germline values: CDR1 SGHVS, CDR2 FNYEAQ. CDR3 amino acids: CASSLVARGETQYF. CDR3 in DNA: TGTGCCAGCAGCTTAGTGGCCAGGGGAGAGACCCAGTACTTC. The whole variable domain, filled in from reference TRBV7-6 and TRBJ2-5, reads GAGVSQSPRYKVTKRGQDVALRCDPISGHVSLYWYRQALGQGPEFLTYFNYEAQQDKSGLPNDRFSAERPEGSISTLTIQRTEQRDSAMYRCASSLVARGETQYFGPGTRLLVL.

The chain employs TRBV18 and TRBJ2-5, with D uncertain. Looked up from germline, CDR1 is KGHSH and CDR2 is LQKENI. Between the trimmed V and J ends, which lost 3 bases and 2 bases, there was a span of 10 bases. The CDR3 extends over 14 amino acids. CDR3 residues: CASSPTDGQETQYF. The CDR3 DNA reads TGTGCCAGCTCACCTACGGACGGTCAAGAGACCCAGTACTTC.

The CDR3 spells CASSVGPRDEQFF. CDR3 in DNA: TGTGCCAGCAGCGTAGGCCCCAGGGATGAGCAGTTCTTC. J is TRBJ2-1 and V is TRBV9, with TRBD1 as a possible D gene (5 bases). V gave up 0 bases and J gave up 8 bases, with 9 bases separating them. The CDR3 covers 13 residues. Germline V gene sequence: CDR1 SGDLS, CDR2 YYNGEE.

To note about this clone: Other DNA sequences in the sample encode the same CDR3. This chain connects TRBV29-1 to TRBJ1-1; D gene ambiguous. The CDR3 runs to 10 residues. V was trimmed by 6 bases and J by 2 bases, leaving 4 bases between them. The V gene's germline CDR1 is SQVTM and CDR2 ANQGSEA. The CDR3 nucleotides read TGCAGCGTAGGAAACACTGAAGCTTTCTTT. Protein: CSVGNTEAFF.

This clone was detected only a few times. This sample includes further DNA sequences coding for the same CDR3. V usage is TRBV29-1 and J usage is TRBJ2-5, with D possibly being TRBD2 (6 bases). Trimming took off 1 base at V and 4 bases at J, with 7 bases between the two ends. CDR1 and CDR2 (germline): SQVTM, ANQGSEA. CDR3 length: 12 residues. The CDR3 is CSVEVGGETQYF. The CDR3 region has the DNA TGCAGCGTTGAAGTGGGGGGAGAGACCCAGTACTTC.

This sequence joins TRBV30 and TRBJ1-4; no reliable D call. CDR3 length: 11 amino acids. V dropped 1 base and J dropped 7 bases, with 4 bases sitting between them. In germline, CDR1 is GTSNPN, CDR2 SVGIG (reference sequence). Here the CDR3 DNA reads TGTGCCTGGAGTGCCAGTGAAAAACTGTTTTTT. Its translation is CAWSASEKLFF.

This clone has just a few counts. The chain joins TRBV29-1 to TRBJ1-2, with TRBD1 as a possible D gene (5 bases). Germline V gene data show CDR1 as SQVTM and CDR2 as ANQGSEA. V shed 8 bases and J shed 5 bases, with 18 bases lying between them. This CDR3 is built from 13 residues. CDR3 protein: CSLSQGIQYGYTF. The CDR3 DNA reads as TGCAGCTTATCTCAGGGCATTCAGTATGGCTACACCTTC.

The chain joins TRBV29-1 to TRBJ2-3; 7 bases line up with TRBD2. The CDR3 is 14 amino acids. V gave up 4 bases and J gave up 4 bases; unmatched junction bases: 8. The germline V gene has CDR1 SQVTM and CDR2 ANQGSEA. In nucleotides, the CDR3 is TGCAGCGTTGCTGGGGACTACAGCTCAGATACGCAGTATTTT. Translated: CSVAGDYSSDTQYF.

The sample holds many counts of this clone. The CDR3: CASSISAKPSYNEQFF. The CDR3 nucleotides are TGTGCCAGCAGCATTAGCGCCAAACCCTCCTACAATGAGCAGTTCTTC. The chain joins TRBV7-9 to TRBJ2-1, with D perhaps TRBD2 (5 bases). Germline V gives CDR1 SEHNR, CDR2 FQNEAQ (reference sequence). There are 16 residues in the CDR3. V was trimmed by 5 bases and J by 0 bases, leaving 14 bases between them.

The chain is built from TRBV9 and TRBJ2-3, with 10 bases fitting TRBD1. V dropped 3 bases and J dropped 5; count of bases not matched to a gene: 6. The germline CDR1 and CDR2 sequences are SGDLS and YYNGEE. The CDR3 runs 15 residues. The CDR3 DNA reads as TGTGCCAGCAGCGCAAACCGGGACAGGGGAGATACGCAGTATTTT. Translated, it gives CASSANRDRGDTQYF. The full variable domain, its missing parts supplied by reference TRBV9 and TRBJ2-3, is DSGVTQTPKHLITATGQRVTLRCSPRSGDLSVYWYQQSLDQGLQFLIQYYNGEERAKGNILERFSAQQFPDLHSELNLSSLELGDSALYFCASSANRDRGDTQYFGPGTRLTVL.

This clone appeared a few times. The gene calls are TRBV19 and TRBJ2-7; weak D call: TRBD1 (5 bases). Trimming shortened V by 2 bases and J by 4 bases, and 12 bases separated the two germline ends. There are 14 residues in the CDR3. Germline V gene sequence: CDR1 LNHDA, CDR2 SQIVND (reference sequence). The CDR3 nucleotides read TGTGCCAGTAGTATACAAACAGGACGTTACGAGCAGTACTTC. This translates into CASSIQTGRYEQYF.

The V and J genes are TRBV2 and TRBJ2-1, with TRBD2 matching 12 bases. This CDR3 region has 15 residues. V lost 5 bases to trimming and J lost 9 bases; unmatched junction nucleotides: 8. Germline V CDR1 and CDR2: SNHLY, FYNNEI. In DNA, the CDR3 is TGTGCCAGCAGTCTAGCGGGAGGGCCCGTTTCTGAGCAGTTCTTC. This translates into CASSLAGGPVSEQFF.

CDR3 sequence: CASSDPRQGGDDEQYF. The CDR3, as DNA: TGTGCCAGCAGCGACCCTCGCCAGGGGGGTGACGACGAGCAGTACTTC. The chain employs TRBV7-3 and TRBJ2-7, with D possibly matching TRBD1 (7 bases). Per germline, CDR1 SGHTA and CDR2 FQGTGA. V lost 5 bases and J lost 5, with 22 bases in between. CDR3 length: 16 residues.

This clone has a handful of counts. The chain employs TRBV29-1 and TRBJ2-5, with 7 nucleotides matching TRBD1. This CDR3 has 14 amino acids. J lost 2 bases, V lost 4 bases, and 7 bases had no gene match. The germline gives CDR1 SQVTM, CDR2 ANQGSEA. The CDR3 region is CSVVRQGGQETQYF. The CDR3 DNA is TGCAGCGTTGTCCGACAGGGTGGACAAGAGACCCAGTACTTC.

V gene TRBV18 combines with J gene TRBJ2-1; 12 bases agree with TRBD2. The V gene's germline CDR1 is KGHSH and CDR2 LQKENI. V was clipped by 3 bases and J by 8 bases; unmatched bases: 17. CDR3 size: 19 residues. CDR3 sequence: CASSPTSRTSGNGGDEQFF. The CDR3 DNA reads TGTGCCAGCTCACCGACTAGTCGGACTAGCGGGAATGGAGGTGATGAGCAGTTCTTC.

The chain recombines TRBV29-1 with TRBJ1-4, with D perhaps TRBD1 (5 bases). CDR3 length: 12 amino acids. Trimming removed 4 bases from V and 4 bases from J, with 7 bases in between. Germline V gene sequence: CDR1 SQVTM, CDR2 ANQGSEA. DNA for the CDR3: TGCAGCGTTGGACAGAATAATGAAAAACTGTTTTTT. Amino acid sequence: CSVGQNNEKLFF. The full variable domain, with the rest looked up from reference TRBV29-1 and TRBJ1-4, is SAVISQKPSRDICQRGTSLTIQCQVDSQVTMMFWYRQQPGQSLTLIATANQGSEATYESGFVIDKFPISRPNLTFSTLTVSNMSPEDSSIYLCSVGQNNEKLFFGSGTQLSVL.

This clone was detected a few times. V gene TRBV30 combines with J gene TRBJ2-7, with 8 bases lining up with TRBD2. Per the germline V gene, CDR1 is GTSNPN and CDR2 is SVGIG (reference sequence). The CDR3 length is 11 residues. The DNA of the CDR3 is TGTGCTGCGGGGGGAGGACACGAGCAGTACTTC. This sequence encodes CAAGGGHEQYF.

The chain has TRBV7-2 and TRBJ2-7; TRBD2 matches 14 bases. Trimming cost V 2 bases and J 4 bases; bases outside gene matches: 7. The germline gives CDR1 SGHTA, CDR2 FQGNSA. CDR3 length: 17 amino acids. The chain's CDR3 is CASSLPRLAGGPYEQYF. CDR3 sequence (DNA): TGTGCCAGCAGCTTACCCCGACTAGCGGGAGGGCCTTACGAGCAGTACTTC. Full variable domain (outside the CDR3, taken from reference TRBV7-2 and TRBJ2-7): GAGVSQSPSNKVTEKGKDVELRCDPISGHTALYWYRQSLGQGLEFLIYFQGNSAPDKSGLPSDRFSAERTGGSVSTLTIQRTQQEDSAVYLCASSLPRLAGGPYEQYFGPGTRLTVT.

The chain uses TRBV4-1 and TRBJ2-5, with D possibly being TRBD2 (5 bases). The CDR3 covers 15 residues. Trimming took 3 bases from V and 10 from J, leaving 21 bases between them. CDR1 and CDR2 from the germline V gene are MGHRA and YSYEKL. The CDR3 coding sequence is TGCGCCAGCAGCCAGACGGGGAATCCTCAAGTTGGCCAGTACTTC. Amino acid sequence: CASSQTGNPQVGQYF.

The rearrangement links TRBV5-1 to TRBJ2-7, with D tentatively TRBD1 or TRBD2 (5 bases each). CDR3 length equals 14 residues. Trimming stripped 0 bases from V and 3 bases from J, with 10 bases between. Germline CDR1 and CDR2: SGHRS and YFSETQ. The CDR3 loop reads CASSLVVGVYEQYF. The CDR3 nucleotides are TGCGCCAGCAGCTTGGTAGTGGGGGTCTACGAGCAGTACTTC. Based on the CDR3 plus reference TRBV5-1 and TRBJ2-7, the full variable domain is KAGVTQTPRYLIKTRGQQVTLSCSPISGHRSVSWYQQTPGQGLQFLFEYFSETQRNKGNFPGRFSGRQFSNSRSEMNVSTLELGDSALYLCASSLVVGVYEQYFGPGTRLTVT.

The chain employs TRBV5-1 and TRBJ2-1; maybe TRBD1 (6 bases). Germline V gene data show CDR1 as SGHRS and CDR2 as YFSETQ. The V gene lost 0 bases and the J gene lost 8 bases, with 15 bases spanning the gap. The CDR3 is 15 amino acids. CDR3 in DNA: TGCGCCAGCAGCTTGGCGGGACAAACAGCCCATGAGCAGTTCTTC. It translates to CASSLAGQTAHEQFF.

The chain carries TRBV20-1 and TRBJ2-1; D call uncertain. The V gene lost 0 bases and the J gene lost 7 bases, with 4 bases spanning the gap. The length of the CDR3 is 11 residues. Germline V lookup: CDR1 DFQATT, CDR2 SNEGSKA (reference sequence). The CDR3 nucleotides read TGCAGTGCTAGAGACTCGAATGAGCAGTTCTTC. Its translation: CSARDSNEQFF.

This sequence joins TRBV29-1 and TRBJ2-1; D is unclear. CDR3 length: 11 amino acids. CDR1 is SQVTM and CDR2 is ANQGSEA in the germline V gene. Trimming left V 5 bases short and J 4 bases short, with 6 bases between. The DNA of the CDR3 is TGCAGCGTTAGGGATTACAATGAGCAGTTCTTC. Translated: CSVRDYNEQFF.

J is TRBJ2-3 and V is TRBV2; no clear D. The V end was cut by 8 bases, the J end by 4 bases, with 10 bases between. The CDR3 runs to 12 residues. Germline loops: CDR1 SNHLY, CDR2 FYNNEI. The CDR3: CASGVHPDTQYF. The CDR3 bases are TGTGCCAGCGGAGTCCACCCAGATACGCAGTATTTT.